The TCR beta chain under discussion was sequenced for a study of blood T cell repertoires in COVID-19. Background on the study: Sites in the United States, Italy and Spain provided acute and convalescent COVID-19 samples. Sources were T cells, B-cell-depleted T cells, or PBMCs; the material itself was cDNA or gDNA.

The CDR3 length is 14 residues. J gave up 0 bases and V 4 bases, and 1 base lay outside the gene matches. The germline V gene encodes CDR1 LNHDA and CDR2 SQIVND (reference sequence). How the authors handled the data: Quantification of nucleated cells was approximated via reference gene primer amplification. The repertoire was sequenced with immunoSEQ multiplex PCR; TCRdb's copy has only in-frame clones and lacks some. V, J and clone size are those of that table, while D and trimming were read from the DNA. The data contain approximately 130,000 clones, about 86% of them singletons. The sequenced sample consisted of peripheral blood. This sequence joins TRBV19 and TRBJ2-7; 9 bases agree with TRBD1. The clonotype originates from a woman between 45 and 65 years old who had recovered from COVID-19. The DNA of the CDR3 is TGTGCCAGTAGTAACAGGGGGCTCTCCTACGAGCAGTACTTC. Its protein is CASSNRGLSYEQYF.